The 27 T cell receptor beta chains listed next were all sequenced from one sample in a study of beta chain features in type 1 diabetes. Of the isolated RNA, all was reverse transcribed, and so the sequenced material was expressed TCRB transcripts. The method was immunoSEQ multiplex PCR; TCRdb's version includes in-frame clones alone and lacks a portion of them. The table lists 150,000 to 200,000 clones, about 13% of them singletons, with 0.5% to 0.75% in the top ten. Sequencing was carried out using central memory CD4+ T cells from blood. All receptors derive from a woman between 18 and 29 years old in good health.

The sample holds many counts of this clone. The chain couples TRBV5-6 to TRBJ2-7, with TRBD1 matching 10 bases. V shed 4 bases, J shed 5 bases, and the junction held 9 bases outside the gene matches. Germline values: CDR1 SGHDT, CDR2 YYEEEE. This CDR3 spans 15 amino acids. The CDR3 bases are TGTGCCAGCAGCACAGACAGGGGGCCTAGAAACGAGCAGTACTTC. Translating gives CASSTDRGPRNEQYF.

The chain uses TRBV2 and TRBJ1-5; 7 nucleotides agree with TRBD1. The CDR3 covers 13 residues. From germline, CDR1 is SNHLY and CDR2 FYNNEI. V lost 5 bases and J lost 5; bases outside the gene matches: 3. The CDR3 DNA follows: TGTGCCAGCAGTCGGGACAGAGATCAGCCCCAGCATTTT. It yields the protein CASSRDRDQPQHF.

This chain uses TRBV7-9 with TRBJ2-1; TRBD1 matches 7 bases. This CDR3 is 15 amino acids long. Germline loops: CDR1 SEHNR, CDR2 FQNEAQ (reference sequence). J was trimmed by 7 bases and V by 5 bases; bases with no gene match: 11. CDR3 loop: CASSPQGVAWNEQFF. The CDR3 region has the DNA TGTGCCAGCAGCCCCCAGGGGGTGGCCTGGAATGAGCAGTTCTTC.

The chain joins TRBV4-3 to TRBJ2-1, with 7 bases identical to TRBD2. This CDR3 has 16 amino acids. V was clipped by 1 base and J by 9 bases; unmatched bases: 12. Germline values: CDR1 LGHNA, CDR2 YSLEER. CDR3 amino acids: CASSQVASSGGGEQFF. The CDR3 DNA reads TGCGCCAGCAGCCAAGTCGCGTCTAGCGGAGGAGGTGAGCAGTTCTTC.

J is TRBJ2-1 and V is TRBV29-1; D is perhaps TRBD1 (6 bases). V shed 6 bases and J shed 4 bases, with 19 bases lying between them. CDR1 and CDR2 from the germline V gene are SQVTM and ANQGSEA. The CDR3 runs to 15 residues. CDR3 protein: CSVRDNHSPYNEQFF. CDR3 nucleotide sequence: TGCAGCGTCCGGGACAACCATTCCCCTTACAATGAGCAGTTCTTC.

This clone was detected a few times. V is TRBV7-9 and J is TRBJ1-1; 7 bases map to TRBD1. Germline trimming cut 4 bases from V and 0 bases from J; bases unmatched to any gene: 5. This CDR3 has 15 residues. Germline V gene sequence: CDR1 SEHNR, CDR2 FQNEAQ (reference sequence). The CDR3 reads CASSSRTGVNTEAFF. The DNA of the CDR3 is TGTGCCAGCAGCTCCAGAACAGGGGTGAACACTGAAGCTTTCTTT.

This clone has only a few counts. The chain joins TRBV28 to TRBJ2-1; 8 bases map to TRBD1. Germline CDR1 is MDHEN and CDR2 is SYDVKM. The ends lost 5 bases at V and 4 bases at J; junction bases unmatched: 7. The CDR3 contains 15 residues. The CDR3 spells CASSTTGEGYNEQFF. Written as DNA, the CDR3 is TGTGCCAGCAGTACGACAGGGGAAGGTTACAATGAGCAGTTCTTC.

The chain employs TRBV14 and TRBJ2-7; D is possibly TRBD1 (5 bases). V was clipped by 1 base and J by 3 bases, with 22 bases between them. The CDR3 length is 18 residues. CDR1 and CDR2 (germline): SGHDN, FVKESK. CDR3 sequence reads: CASSQGALYSTANYEQYF. CDR3 DNA sequence: TGTGCCAGCAGCCAAGGGGCCCTCTACTCGACAGCGAACTACGAGCAGTACTTC.

This clone showed up just a few times. V gene TRBV2 combines with J gene TRBJ1-1, with 7 bases aligning to TRBD1. The CDR3 has 15 residues. V shed 6 bases, J shed 1 base, and the junction held 8 bases outside the gene matches. Germline values: CDR1 SNHLY, CDR2 FYNNEI. CDR3 protein: CASSRQGKANTEAFF. The CDR3 nucleotides are TGTGCCAGCAGCCGACAGGGTAAGGCGAACACTGAAGCTTTCTTT.

V usage is TRBV6-5 and J usage is TRBJ1-4; 7 positions agree with TRBD1. The CDR3 covers 14 residues. V shed 6 bases and J 10 bases; nucleotides not matched to a gene: 11. CDR1 MNHEY and CDR2 SVGAGI come from the germline V gene. The CDR3 reads CASRPNRGRGKLFF. The CDR3 bases are TGTGCCAGCAGACCTAACAGGGGTCGAGGAAAACTGTTTTTT.

This clone was counted a few times. The V and J genes are TRBV30 and TRBJ2-1; D gene ambiguous. The ends were cut back, 1 base at V and 12 bases at J, with 13 bases in the middle. The CDR3 length is 12 residues. Germline assignment: CDR1 GTSNPN and CDR2 SVGIG (reference sequence). Written as DNA, the CDR3 is TGTGCCTGGAGTGGGTTGTACGGTCCGCAGTTCTTC. It codes for CAWSGLYGPQFF.

This clone has a handful of counts. The V gene is TRBV18, the J gene TRBJ2-1, with TRBD2 matching over 8 bases. This CDR3 comprises 16 residues. Germline assignment: CDR1 KGHSH and CDR2 LQKENI. Trimming at V came to 6 bases and at J to 0 bases, leaving 7 bases not matched to a gene. The CDR3 DNA follows: TGTGCCAGCTCGTGGACTAGCACGAGCTCCTACAATGAGCAGTTCTTC. Translation gives CASSWTSTSSYNEQFF.

This clone was found a few times. V gene TRBV10-2 combines with J gene TRBJ2-3, with 8 bases matching TRBD2. The CDR3 length is 15 residues. V gave up 2 bases and J gave up 1 base; unmatched junction bases: 2. CDR1 and CDR2 from the germline V gene are WSHSY and SAAADI. CDR3 bases: TGCGCCAGCAGTGAGGCTAGCGGGCGCACAGATACGCAGTATTTT. It encodes CASSEASGRTDTQYF.

The chain is built from TRBV4-1 and TRBJ2-7; a weak D match, TRBD2 (5 bases). Trimming took 2 bases from V and 5 from J, leaving 10 bases between them. The germline V gene has CDR1 MGHRA and CDR2 YSYEKL. The CDR3 sequence is 13 residues long. In DNA, the CDR3 is TGCGCCAGCAGCCAAACCCCGAGGGACGAGCAGTACTTC. Residues: CASSQTPRDEQYF.

The chain couples TRBV30 to TRBJ1-2; maybe TRBD1 (6 bases). The CDR3 runs 17 residues. Trimming took off 3 bases at V and 1 base at J, with 21 bases between the two ends. Germline V lookup: CDR1 GTSNPN, CDR2 SVGIG (reference sequence). CDR3 nucleotides: TGTGCCTGGAGAGTCGGGACATACGGTCCCCTTAACTATGGCTACACCTTC. Encoded protein: CAWRVGTYGPLNYGYTF.

This clone was counted ten times or more. This specimen includes other DNA sequences encoding the same CDR3. This rearrangement joins TRBV29-1 to TRBJ2-1, with 9 bases lining up with TRBD2. J was trimmed by 1 base and V by 3 bases; bases with no gene match: 4. The germline V gene has CDR1 SQVTM and CDR2 ANQGSEA. The CDR3 totals 15 residues. CDR3 DNA sequence: TGCAGCGTTGACCCGACTAGCGGATCCTACAATGAGCAGTTCTTC. It yields the protein CSVDPTSGSYNEQFF.

In this sample, this clone turned up a few times. The CDR3, as DNA: TGCGCCAGCAGGGAACAGGGGGCCAACACCGGGGAGCTGTTTTTT. Translating gives CASREQGANTGELFF. The chain recombines TRBV5-1 with TRBJ2-2; 9 bases map to TRBD1. Trimming cost V 5 bases and J 2 bases; bases outside gene matches: 4. This CDR3 contains 15 residues. Per germline, CDR1 SGHRS and CDR2 YFSETQ.

V usage is TRBV10-3 and J usage is TRBJ2-5; possibly TRBD1 for D (6 bases). The CDR3 extends over 16 amino acids. Trimming stripped 5 bases from V and 1 base from J, with 17 bases between. Germline assignment: CDR1 ENHRY and CDR2 SYGVKD. The CDR3 sequence is CAISPSTGLAQETQYF. The CDR3 DNA reads as TGTGCCATCAGTCCGTCGACAGGATTGGCCCAAGAGACCCAGTACTTC.

The table lists this clone with a few counts. The chain has TRBV18 and TRBJ2-2; TRBD1 matches 9 bases. V lost 3 bases, J lost 5 bases, and 7 bases stayed unmatched. CDR1 and CDR2 from the germline V gene are KGHSH and LQKENI. The length of the CDR3 is 16 residues. The CDR3 DNA reads as TGTGCCAGCTCACCGGAGGGACAGGGATCGACCGGGGAGCTGTTTTTT. Translating gives CASSPEGQGSTGELFF.

This chain uses TRBV28 with TRBJ1-2; 7 nucleotides align to TRBD1. The CDR3 has 16 amino acids. CDR1 and CDR2 (germline): MDHEN, SYDVKM. V was pared by 2 bases and J by 5 bases, with 11 bases of the junction left unmatched. The CDR3 coding sequence is TGTGCCAGCAGTTTAAGTTACAGGGGTGAACGGTATGGCTACACCTTC. This sequence encodes CASSLSYRGERYGYTF.

This clone was counted between two and nine times. This CDR3 reads CASSYSDIQETQYF. In DNA form, the CDR3 reads TGTGCCAGCAGTTACTCGGACATCCAAGAGACCCAGTACTTC. The chain employs TRBV6-6 and TRBJ2-5, with D possibly matching TRBD1 (5 bases). V gave up 0 bases and J gave up 1 base, with 6 bases separating them. CDR3 length equals 14 residues. The germline CDR1 and CDR2 sequences are MNHNY and SVGAGI (reference sequence).

This clone was observed a handful of times. The genes are TRBV23-1 and TRBJ2-5; 10 bases are shared with TRBD2. TRBV23-1 is treated as an ORF (open reading frame) with a function not yet certain. The CDR3 is 16 residues long. J gave up 0 bases and V 7 bases, and 8 bases lay outside the gene matches. In DNA form, the CDR3 reads TGCGCCAGCAAATCTCCGGGACTAGCGTACCAAGAGACCCAGTACTTC. Amino acids: CASKSPGLAYQETQYF.

The V call is TRBV6-4, the J call TRBJ2-1, with TRBD1 matching over 9 bases. Germline CDR1 MRHNA, CDR2 SNTAGT. This CDR3 is 14 amino acids long. Unmatched junction bases numbered 2, after V lost 5 bases and J lost 3 bases. The DNA of the CDR3 is TGTGCCAGCAGTCCGACAGGGGGCTACAATGAGCAGTTCTTC. Its protein product is CASSPTGGYNEQFF.

This chain links TRBV11-2 with TRBJ2-7, with TRBD1 identical over 7 bases. The CDR3 sequence is 13 residues long. V lost 7 bases and J lost 3; bases outside the gene matches: 6. The germline V gene encodes CDR1 SGHAT and CDR2 FQNNGV. The DNA of the CDR3 is TGTGCCAGCACCCCGGGACAGTTCTACGAGCAGTACTTC. It translates to CASTPGQFYEQYF.

This clone has a handful of counts. The chain employs TRBV25-1 and TRBJ1-5; perhaps TRBD1 as D (6 bases). Per germline, CDR1 MGHDK and CDR2 SYGVNS. Trimming took off 7 bases at V and 10 bases at J, with 14 bases between the two ends. This CDR3 spans 12 amino acids. The CDR3 sequence is CASTRGDTPQHF. CDR3 DNA sequence: TGTGCCAGCACCCGGGGGGACACTCCCCAGCATTTT.

This clone has only a few counts. The gene calls are TRBV7-9 and TRBJ1-4; 7 nucleotides line up with TRBD1. Trimming at V came to 5 bases and at J to 3 bases, leaving 6 bases not matched to a gene. The CDR3 contains 15 residues. The germline V gene has CDR1 SEHNR and CDR2 FQNEAQ (reference sequence). In nucleotides, the CDR3 is TGTGCCAGCAGCCCCGGACAGGTCCCTAATGAAAAACTGTTTTTT. Its protein product is CASSPGQVPNEKLFF.

The chain recombines TRBV21-1 with TRBJ2-3; no check of the table's D call, TRBD2, against the DNA was made. TRBV21-1 is tagged as a pseudogene. This CDR3 is 14 amino acids long. The CDR3 nucleotides are TGTGCCAGCAGCCCGGGATTTAGCACAGATACGCAGTATTTT. Translating gives CASSPGFSTDTQYF.